This TCR beta chain came from a study of blood T cell repertoires in COVID-19. As for the study in general: Samples taken during acute and convalescent COVID-19 were collected in the United States, Italy and Spain. The analysed material was cDNA or gDNA that came from T cells, B-cell-depleted T cells, or PBMCs.

In the authors' methods: Nucleated cell number was recorded as an estimate derived from reference gene primer amplification. Measured with immunoSEQ multiplex PCR; TCRdb has only the in-frame clones, and not every one. The V and J calls and the clone size are those of that table, but D and trimming were determined from the DNA. The sample carries roughly 200,000 clones, 75% to 90% recorded once. Germline assignment: CDR1 GTSNPN and CDR2 SVGIG (reference sequence). The CDR3 runs to 15 residues. V shed 2 bases, J shed 5 bases, and the junction held 5 bases outside the gene matches. This receptor was obtained from a middle-aged man with acute or convalescent COVID-19. The material sequenced was peripheral blood. The V and J genes are TRBV30 and TRBJ1-3; 11 bases match TRBD1. The DNA of the CDR3 is TGTGCCTGGAGTAAATGGGACAGGGGGAGAAACACCATATATTTT. As protein: CAWSKWDRGRNTIYF.